These 28 T cell receptor beta chains were all obtained from the same sample, sequenced in a study of cytomegalovirus exposure and HLA in healthy donors. 13 Jbeta primers and 60 Vbeta primers were used for the PCR. Data came from immunoSEQ multiplex PCR; TCRdb stores just in-frame clones and leaves some out. The table shows tens of thousands of clones, with around four fifths occurring only once. Input material: PBMCs. The receptors were gathered from a man aged 30 to 39 in good health and CMV-seronegative.

The chain uses TRBV21-1 and TRBJ2-7; TRBD2, as called in the table, went unchecked against the DNA. TRBV21-1 is recorded as a pseudogene. The CDR3 loop spans 17 amino acids. The CDR3 region is CASSKERGLAGSGEQYF. DNA for the CDR3: TGTGCCAGCAGCAAAGAAAGGGGACTAGCGGGTTCGGGCGAGCAGTACTTC.

V and J are TRBV4-3 and TRBJ1-2; TRBD1 is a possible D gene (6 bases). There are 17 residues in the CDR3. The germline V and J ends were trimmed by 0 bases and 2 bases, with 16 bases remaining between them. Germline V gives CDR1 LGHNA, CDR2 YSLEER. In nucleotides, the CDR3 is TGCGCCAGCAGCCAAGATAGGGGAGGGGGGCTAAACTATGGCTACACCTTC. Translated: CASSQDRGGGLNYGYTF.

In nucleotides, the CDR3 is TGTGCCAGTAGAGCGGGAGGAGACACCGGGGAGCTGTTTTTT. Residues: CASRAGGDTGELFF. The chain uses TRBV19 and TRBJ2-2; TRBD2 matches 9 bases. The trim removed 6 bases at V and 3 bases at J, leaving 2 bases unmatched. From germline, CDR1 is LNHDA and CDR2 SQIVND (reference sequence). This CDR3 has 14 residues. The full variable domain, in which reference TRBV19 and TRBJ2-2 provide the parts outside the CDR3, is DGGITQSPKYLFRKEGQNVTLSCEQNLNHDAMYWYRQDPGQGLRLIYYSQIVNDFQKGDIAEGYSVSREKKESFPLTVTSAQKNPTAFYLCASRAGGDTGELFFGEGSRLTVL.

The chain recombines TRBV21-1 with TRBJ2-2; TRBD2 is the table's D call, not checked against the DNA. TRBV21-1 is reported as a pseudogene. This CDR3 spans 17 amino acids. The CDR3, as DNA: TGTGCCAGCAGCGCCCATGCCTGGCGGGCTAACACCGGGGAGCTGTTTTTT. Residues: CASSAHAWRANTGELFF.

V gene TRBV7-9 combines with J gene TRBJ1-1; no firm D call. The V gene's germline CDR1 is SEHNR and CDR2 FQNEAQ (reference sequence). The CDR3 spans 16 residues. Deletions cut 4 bases from V and 1 base from J, with 16 bases between. The CDR3, as DNA: TGTGCCAGCAGCTCTTATTGGGCAGTGAGGAACACTGAAGCTTTCTTT. Residues: CASSSYWAVRNTEAFF.

The V and J genes are TRBV5-1 and TRBJ2-7, with 7 bases matching TRBD1. V shed 2 bases, J shed 3 bases, and the junction held 8 bases outside the gene matches. The CDR3 is 15 residues long. Germline V gives CDR1 SGHRS, CDR2 YFSETQ. The CDR3 spells CASSLQGIEDYEQYF. Here the CDR3 DNA reads TGCGCCAGCAGCTTACAGGGGATAGAGGACTACGAGCAGTACTTC.

V gene TRBV15 combines with J gene TRBJ1-2, with no clear D. The CDR3 has 13 amino acids. Germline CDR1 reads LNHNV; CDR2 reads YYDKDF (reference sequence). V lost 3 bases, J lost 8 bases, and 13 bases lay in between. Here the CDR3 DNA reads TGTGCCACCAGCAGCAACGGGGAGCGCGGCTACACCTTC. This sequence encodes CATSSNGERGYTF.

This chain uses TRBV5-4 with TRBJ1-2; tentative D call: TRBD1 (5 bases). Per the germline V gene, CDR1 is SGHNT and CDR2 is YYREEE (reference sequence). The CDR3 covers 13 residues. V was shortened by 4 bases and J by 4 bases, with 11 bases between the two germline ends. As DNA, the CDR3 is TGTGCCAGCAGCACCTCGGGGGGCTATGGCTACACCTTC. It yields the protein CASSTSGGYGYTF. The full variable domain, rest sourced from reference TRBV5-4 and TRBJ1-2, is ETGVTQSPTHLIKTRGQQVTLRCSSQSGHNTVSWYQQALGQGPQFIFQYYREEENGRGNFPPRFSGLQFPNYSSELNVNALELDDSALYLCASSTSGGYGYTFGSGTRLTVV.

V is TRBV28 and J is TRBJ2-7; 7 bases are shared with TRBD1. J was trimmed by 2 bases and V by 4 bases; bases with no gene match: 8. The V gene's germline CDR1 is MDHEN and CDR2 SYDVKM. The CDR3 extends over 15 amino acids. CDR3 sequence (DNA): TGTGCCAGCAGTTCAGCCGGGACAGCTGCCTACGAGCAGTACTTC. Amino acids: CASSSAGTAAYEQYF. The entire variable domain, with the rest obtained from reference TRBV28 and TRBJ2-7, is as follows: DVKVTQSSRYLVKRTGEKVFLECVQDMDHENMFWYRQDPGLGLRLIYFSYDVKMKEKGDIPEGYSVSREKKERFSLILESASTNQTSMYLCASSSAGTAAYEQYFGPGTRLTVT.

J is TRBJ2-7 and V is TRBV2; the D gene is possibly TRBD1 (5 bases). CDR1 SNHLY and CDR2 FYNNEI come from the germline V gene. The CDR3 has 14 amino acids. V gave up 2 bases and J gave up 2 bases, with 10 bases separating them. This chain's CDR3 is CASSEIDRAYEQYF. CDR3 nucleotides: TGTGCCAGCAGTGAAATAGACAGAGCCTACGAGCAGTACTTC.

This chain uses TRBV5-4 with TRBJ2-3; weak D call: TRBD1 (5 bases). The CDR3 is 15 amino acids. Germline V gene lookup returns CDR1 SGHNT and CDR2 YYREEE (reference sequence). The V end lost 3 bases, the J end lost 1 base, and 12 bases lay between the germline ends. CDR3 protein: CASSSTGRGTDTQYF. CDR3 nucleotide sequence: TGTGCCAGCAGCTCTACAGGTCGGGGCACAGATACGCAGTATTTT.

This rearrangement joins TRBV18 to TRBJ2-1; TRBD2 is a possible D gene (5 bases). Trimming pared 5 bases from V and 0 bases from J, leaving 11 bases between. The CDR3 covers 15 residues. Germline V CDR1 and CDR2: KGHSH, LQKENI. CDR3 region: CASSIGRDSYNEQFF. For the CDR3, the DNA is TGTGCCAGCTCAATCGGTCGGGACTCCTACAATGAGCAGTTCTTC.

The chain couples TRBV4-1 to TRBJ2-7, with 9 bases matching TRBD2. The CDR3 length is 16 residues. V dropped 1 base and J dropped 0; count of bases not matched to a gene: 4. The germline gives CDR1 MGHRA, CDR2 YSYEKL. CDR3 nucleotides: TGCGCCAGCAGCCAAGCCCTAGCGGGGACCTCCTACGAGCAGTACTTC. Translation: CASSQALAGTSYEQYF.

The CDR3 protein is CASSATRLAGEVEQYF. The CDR3 nucleotides read TGTGCCAGCAGTGCAACCAGACTAGCGGGGGAGGTCGAGCAGTACTTC. The rearrangement links TRBV27 to TRBJ2-7, with 12 bases aligning to TRBD2. V was pared by 5 bases and J by 6 bases, with 11 bases of the junction left unmatched. The CDR3 totals 16 residues. Germline assignment: CDR1 MNHEY and CDR2 SMNVEV (reference sequence).

This clone has more than one count but fewer than ten. The gene calls are TRBV7-9 and TRBJ2-7; D not certain. Germline CDR1 and CDR2: SEHNR and FQNEAQ (reference sequence). CDR3 length equals 11 residues. V dropped 7 bases and J dropped 3 bases, with 7 bases sitting between them. The CDR3 protein is CASTPLYEQYF. The CDR3 nucleotides read TGTGCCAGCACCCCTCTCTACGAGCAGTACTTC.

The chain has TRBV6-1 and TRBJ2-7; no definite D call. The ends were cut back, 3 bases at V and 9 bases at J, with 9 bases in the middle. Germline loops: CDR1 MNHNS, CDR2 SASEGT. This CDR3 spans 11 amino acids. The CDR3 spells CASSEATLQYF. CDR3 nucleotides: TGTGCCAGCAGTGAGGCCACCCTGCAGTACTTC.

The J gene is TRBJ2-7, the V gene TRBV9; TRBD1 matches at 8 bases. After removal of 3 bases from V and 4 bases from J, the junction contained 9 bases not matched to a gene. Germline assignment: CDR1 SGDLS and CDR2 YYNGEE. The CDR3 sequence is 15 residues long. In nucleotides, the CDR3 is TGTGCCAGCAGCGGAGACACAGGGGGTCGTTACGAGCAGTACTTC. It codes for CASSGDTGGRYEQYF.

The gene calls are TRBV5-1 and TRBJ2-2; the D gene is possibly TRBD2 (6 bases). Per the germline V gene, CDR1 is SGHRS and CDR2 is YFSETQ. This CDR3 is 17 amino acids long. V was cut by 3 bases and J by 1 base, with 16 bases left in between. The CDR3 here is CASSSISGLGNTGELFF. The CDR3 bases are TGCGCCAGCAGCTCGATATCGGGACTCGGGAACACCGGGGAGCTGTTTTTT. Using reference TRBV5-1 and TRBJ2-2 for the parts outside the CDR3, the full variable domain is KAGVTQTPRYLIKTRGQQVTLSCSPISGHRSVSWYQQTPGQGLQFLFEYFSETQRNKGNFPGRFSGRQFSNSRSEMNVSTLELGDSALYLCASSSISGLGNTGELFFGEGSRLTVL.

This chain uses TRBV15 with TRBJ2-1; maybe TRBD1 (6 bases). The ends were cut back, 9 bases at V and 0 bases at J, with 9 bases in the middle. The length of the CDR3 is 13 residues. Germline CDR1 reads LNHNV; CDR2 reads YYDKDF (reference sequence). The CDR3 DNA reads TGTGCCACGGGGGCGAGCTCCTACAATGAGCAGTTCTTC. Amino acid sequence: CATGASSYNEQFF. Complete variable domain (other parts from reference TRBV15 and TRBJ2-1): DAMVIQNPRYQVTQFGKPVTLSCSQTLNHNVMYWYQQKSSQAPKLLFHYYDKDFNNEADTPDNFQSRRPNTSFCFLDIRSPGLGDTAMYLCATGASSYNEQFFGPGTRLTVL.

This chain links TRBV5-6 with TRBJ2-7; D perhaps matches TRBD1 (5 bases). The CDR3 runs 13 residues. The germline V and J ends were trimmed by 7 bases and 1 base, with 12 bases remaining between them. Germline lookup yields CDR1 SGHDT and CDR2 YYEEEE. Here the CDR3 DNA reads TGTGCCAGCGGCAAAGACAGTTCCTACGAGCAGTACTTC. It codes for CASGKDSSYEQYF.

V and J are TRBV7-9 and TRBJ1-1, with a tentative D call TRBD1 (5 bases). The CDR3 totals 13 residues. The V and J ends lost 5 bases and 1 base respectively, with 8 bases between them. Germline V gene lookup returns CDR1 SEHNR and CDR2 FQNEAQ (reference sequence). This CDR3 is CASSQQENTEAFF. DNA for the CDR3: TGTGCCAGCAGCCAACAGGAGAACACTGAAGCTTTCTTT.

The chain joins TRBV5-6 to TRBJ2-1; D not certain. Germline CDR1 reads SGHDT; CDR2 reads YYEEEE. Trimming removed 3 bases at V and 0 bases at J, with 13 bases between. The CDR3 runs to 16 residues. This CDR3 is CASSSPGRSSYNEQFF. DNA of the CDR3: TGTGCCAGCAGCTCCCCAGGTCGAAGCTCCTACAATGAGCAGTTCTTC.

The V and J genes are TRBV18 and TRBJ2-4, with 10 bases matching TRBD1. This CDR3 spans 16 amino acids. Unmatched junction bases numbered 7, after V lost 0 bases and J lost 8 bases. The germline V gene has CDR1 KGHSH and CDR2 LQKENI. The CDR3 DNA sequence: TGTGCCAGCTCACCACCAGGACAGGGGGGCTCGGACATTCAGTACTTC. It yields the protein CASSPPGQGGSDIQYF.

The J gene is TRBJ1-3, the V gene TRBV28; 10 bases line up with TRBD1. CDR3 size: 16 residues. CDR1 and CDR2 from the germline V gene are MDHEN and SYDVKM. With 8 bases clipped from V and 4 bases from J, the junction kept 11 bases outside the gene matches. The CDR3 DNA is TGTGCCAGCCGACGAACCGGGACAGGGGCCGGAAACACCATATATTTT. This encodes CASRRTGTGAGNTIYF.

This clone showed up just a few times. The rearrangement joins TRBV5-5 to TRBJ1-2; 7 bases are shared with TRBD1. J lost 7 bases, V lost 2 bases, and 8 bases had no gene match. The CDR3 spans 14 residues. Per germline, CDR1 SGHKS and CDR2 YYEKEE (reference sequence). CDR3 coding DNA: TGTGCCAGCAGCTTCCTTGACAGGGCTGGTGGCTACACCTTC. Encoded protein: CASSFLDRAGGYTF.

V gene TRBV4-1 combines with J gene TRBJ1-2, with 8 bases identical to TRBD1. Germline CDR1 and CDR2: MGHRA and YSYEKL. V was clipped by 6 bases and J by 3 bases; unmatched bases: 6. The CDR3 sequence is 14 residues long. The CDR3, as DNA: TGCGCCAGCAGTTACCCGGGACAGGACTATGGCTACACCTTC. Its translation: CASSYPGQDYGYTF.

This chain links TRBV2 with TRBJ1-5; possible D gene TRBD1, 6 bases. Between the trimmed V and J ends, which lost 5 bases and 1 base, there was a span of 12 bases. CDR3 size: 15 residues. The germline gives CDR1 SNHLY, CDR2 FYNNEI. CDR3 DNA sequence: TGTGCCAGCAGTCGGACCCAGGGGAGCAATCAGCCCCAGCATTTT. Translating gives CASSRTQGSNQPQHF.

This clone was picked up a small number of times. CDR3 residues: CASRSDRLNTEAFF. The DNA for the CDR3 is TGTGCCAGCAGATCAGACAGGCTGAACACTGAAGCTTTCTTT. The rearrangement links TRBV27 to TRBJ1-1; possibly TRBD1 for D (6 bases). There are 14 residues in the CDR3. Germline V lookup: CDR1 MNHEY, CDR2 SMNVEV (reference sequence). V lost 6 bases and J 0 bases, leaving 11 bases between the germline ends.